The next 4 T cell receptor beta chains were all read from a single sample in a study of blood T cell repertoires in COVID-19. Libraries were prepared by immunoSEQ multiplex PCR; TCRdb keeps only in-frame clonotypes and omits some of them. The sample lists 200,000 to 250,000 clones, 65% to 90% occurring once. Material: PBMCs or T cells enriched from blood (not recorded which). The receptors originated from a middle-aged woman with acute COVID-19.

The rearrangement joins TRBV19 to TRBJ1-2; 7 bases map to TRBD1. The V segment lost 5 bases and the J segment 6 bases; nucleotides outside the gene matches: 6. The CDR3 sequence is 13 residues long. Per the germline V gene, CDR1 is LNHDA and CDR2 is SQIVND (reference sequence). The CDR3 spells CASSLGGWDGYTF. In DNA, the CDR3 is TGTGCCAGTAGTCTAGGGGGCTGGGATGGCTACACCTTC.

The CDR3 region is CASRAGQRTNTEAFF. The CDR3 nucleotides read TGTGCCAGCAGGGCGGGACAGCGCACTAACACTGAAGCTTTCTTT. This chain links TRBV6-5 with TRBJ1-1; TRBD1 matches 7 bases. The trim removed 6 bases at V and 2 bases at J, leaving 9 bases unmatched. This CDR3 spans 15 amino acids. Germline values: CDR1 MNHEY, CDR2 SVGAGI.

In this sample, this clone turned up a few times. This chain joins TRBV6-5 and TRBJ2-7, with D tentatively TRBD1 (6 bases). The V end lost 6 bases, the J end lost 2 bases, and 17 bases lay between the germline ends. CDR3 length: 15 amino acids. From germline, CDR1 is MNHEY and CDR2 SVGAGI. CDR3 coding DNA: TGTGCCAGCAGCGATTTTACAGGGCCCACCTACGAGCAGTACTTC. This codes for CASSDFTGPTYEQYF.

About this clone itself: Compared with germline, one end of the junction differs, possibly owing to a read error. V and J are TRBV13 and TRBJ2-3; 7 nucleotides align to TRBD1. The CDR3 is made up of 15 amino acids. CDR1 PRHDT and CDR2 FYEKMQ come from the germline V gene (reference sequence). The CDR3, as DNA: TGTGCCAGCAGCGTAGGGGACAGCCTCACAGATACGCAGTATTTT. Its protein is CASSVGDSLTDTQYF.